These 26 T cell receptor beta chains share one sample of origin, sequenced in a study of blood T cell repertoires in COVID-19. Sequenced by immunoSEQ multiplex PCR; TCRdb stores in-frame clones only, minus some. Found here are about 46,000 clones, approximately 87% of them singletons; the top ten hold 15% to 20%. Input material: peripheral blood. The receptors were gathered from a human donor in a cohort sampled during active COVID-19.

V usage is TRBV29-1 and J usage is TRBJ2-7; D perhaps matches TRBD1 (6 bases). CDR1 SQVTM and CDR2 ANQGSEA come from the germline V gene. The CDR3 has 14 amino acids. Trimming stripped 3 bases from V and 5 bases from J, with 17 bases between. DNA for the CDR3: TGCAGCGTTGAGTTGGGCCGAGGGGGAGACGAGCAGTACTTC. Residues: CSVELGRGGDEQYF.

The chain joins TRBV5-6 to TRBJ2-7; 9 bases match TRBD1. J lost 7 bases, V lost 0 bases, and 2 bases had no gene match. The V gene's germline CDR1 is SGHDT and CDR2 YYEEEE. The CDR3 has 13 amino acids. The CDR3 nucleotides are TGTGCCAGCAGCTTGGACAGGGGGCTTGAGCAGTACTTC. This codes for CASSLDRGLEQYF.

A single count supports this clone. The gene calls are TRBV19 and TRBJ2-7, with unresolved D. V was pared by 4 bases and J by 2 bases, with 9 bases between. CDR3 length: 13 amino acids. CDR1 and CDR2 from the germline V gene are LNHDA and SQIVND (reference sequence). This CDR3 is CASSNEVTYEQYF. Here the CDR3 DNA reads TGTGCCAGTAGTAACGAGGTCACCTACGAGCAGTACTTC.

The CDR3 loop reads CASSLHGSYEQYF. Written as DNA, the CDR3 is TGTGCCAGCAGCTTGCACGGCTCCTACGAGCAGTACTTC. The rearrangement uses TRBV5-5 and TRBJ2-7; D unresolved. V gave up 1 base and J gave up 0 bases, with 5 bases separating them. The CDR3 loop spans 13 amino acids. The germline V gene has CDR1 SGHKS and CDR2 YYEKEE (reference sequence).

CDR3 coding DNA: TGCAGCACTGCGGGTCGCACAGATACGCAGTATTTT. This encodes CSTAGRTDTQYF. This chain uses TRBV29-1 with TRBJ2-3; TRBD2 is a possible D gene (5 bases). The germline V gene has CDR1 SQVTM and CDR2 ANQGSEA. CDR3 length: 12 residues. The germline V and J ends were trimmed by 8 bases and 1 base, with 10 bases remaining between them.

This clone was counted only a few times. The V and J genes are TRBV19 and TRBJ2-7; perhaps TRBD1 as D (6 bases). This CDR3 has 14 residues. Trimming removed 3 bases at V and 4 bases at J, with 13 bases between. The germline V gene has CDR1 LNHDA and CDR2 SQIVND (reference sequence). CDR3 residues: CASSMVDRIYEQYF. The CDR3 coding sequence is TGTGCCAGTAGTATGGTCGACAGGATTTACGAGCAGTACTTC.

In nucleotides, the CDR3 is TGTGCCAGCAGCCAAGAGCAGGGGGCCTACAATGAGCAGTTCTTC. Its translation: CASSQEQGAYNEQFF. V gene TRBV3-1 (or the pseudogene TRBV3-2) combines with J gene TRBJ2-1, with 7 bases fitting TRBD1. The CDR3 runs to 15 residues. The V and J ends lost 0 bases and 2 bases, in that order; junction bases with no gene match: 1. Germline lookup yields CDR1 LGHDT and CDR2 YNNKEL (reference sequence).

This sequence joins TRBV12-5 and TRBJ1-3; D perhaps matches TRBD1 (5 bases). This CDR3 is built from 15 residues. The germline V gene encodes CDR1 LGHNT and CDR2 FRNRAP. V was pared by 6 bases and J by 2 bases, with 14 bases between. CDR3 loop: CASGRPWGAGNTIYF. The CDR3 region has the DNA TGTGCTAGTGGCCGCCCATGGGGGGCTGGAAACACCATATATTTT.

The rearrangement links TRBV12-3 or TRBV12-4 to TRBJ2-7, with a possible D match to TRBD2 (6 bases). V was shortened by 10 bases and J by 3 bases, with 16 bases between the two germline ends. The CDR3 runs 13 residues. This chain's CDR3 is CATAGTPSYEQYF. As DNA, the CDR3 is TGTGCCACCGCCGGGACTCCAAGCTACGAGCAGTACTTC.

This rearrangement joins TRBV5-1 to TRBJ2-1; 9 nucleotides align to TRBD2. Unmatched junction bases numbered 5, after V lost 0 bases and J lost 4 bases. Germline V gene lookup returns CDR1 SGHRS and CDR2 YFSETQ. The CDR3 is made up of 16 amino acids. The CDR3 bases are TGCGCCAGCAGCTTGGGAAGCGGGGGGCCATACAATGAGCAGTTCTTC. It specifies CASSLGSGGPYNEQFF.

The CDR3 sequence: CASSRRGPASGGRNTGELFF. For the CDR3, the DNA is TGTGCCAGCAGCCGAAGGGGTCCGGCTAGCGGGGGGAGAAACACCGGGGAGCTGTTTTTT. The J gene is TRBJ2-2, the V gene TRBV7-8; 11 nucleotides match TRBD2. V shed 5 bases, J shed 2 bases, and the junction held 16 bases outside the gene matches. The CDR3 extends over 20 amino acids. The germline V gene encodes CDR1 SGHVS and CDR2 FQNEAQ.

This chain links TRBV30 with TRBJ1-3, with 10 bases lining up with TRBD1. The CDR3 is 15 residues long. Unmatched junction bases numbered 7, after V lost 4 bases and J lost 4 bases. The germline V gene has CDR1 GTSNPN and CDR2 SVGIG (reference sequence). The CDR3: CAWTHGGQGGNTIYF. DNA of the CDR3: TGTGCCTGGACTCATGGGGGACAGGGGGGAAACACCATATATTTT.

The chain carries TRBV18 and TRBJ1-3; D is unresolved. Germline values: CDR1 KGHSH, CDR2 LQKENI. This CDR3 region has 13 residues. The V gene lost 3 bases and the J gene lost 4 bases, with 7 bases spanning the gap. CDR3 amino acids: CASSPARGNTIYF. CDR3 coding DNA: TGTGCCAGCTCACCGGCCAGAGGAAACACCATATATTTT.

This chain connects TRBV9 to TRBJ1-3; D uncertain. The germline V and J ends were trimmed by 5 bases and 4 bases, with 16 bases remaining between them. Looked up from germline, CDR1 is SGDLS and CDR2 is YYNGEE. This CDR3 is 15 amino acids long. The DNA of the CDR3 is TGTGCCAGCAGTCCTCGACCCGGCGGGGGAAACACCATATATTTT. It encodes CASSPRPGGGNTIYF.

The rearrangement uses TRBV3-1 (or the pseudogene TRBV3-2) and TRBJ2-2; D not certain. Germline CDR1 LGHDT, CDR2 YNNKEL (reference sequence). The CDR3 consists of 14 residues. The V end was cut by 7 bases, the J end by 4 bases, with 13 bases between. The CDR3: CASTNLVFTGELFF. DNA of the CDR3: TGTGCCAGCACCAACCTAGTGTTCACCGGGGAGCTGTTTTTT.

The V gene is TRBV5-4, the J gene TRBJ2-5, with 11 nucleotides matching TRBD2. The CDR3 runs to 15 residues. CDR1 is SGHNT and CDR2 is YYREEE in the germline V gene (reference sequence). The trim removed 4 bases at V and 7 bases at J, leaving 9 bases unmatched. The CDR3 here is CASSLPTSGKGTQYF. The CDR3, as DNA: TGTGCCAGCAGCCTCCCGACTAGCGGGAAAGGGACCCAGTACTTC.

The chain has TRBV6-6 and TRBJ1-6; D ambiguous. The CDR3 is 13 amino acids. V was shortened by 8 bases and J by 9 bases, with 14 bases between the two germline ends. Germline-derived CDR1 and CDR2 are MNHNY and SVGAGI (reference sequence). CDR3 protein: CASVRVISSPLHF. The DNA of the CDR3 is TGTGCCAGCGTCCGGGTGATTAGTTCACCCCTCCACTTT.

On this clone: An end of the junction differs from the germline gene, which may be a read error. CDR3 nucleotide sequence: TGTGCCAGCAGTCTCCGGGACAGGGACTCACCCCTCTACTTT. Protein sequence: CASSLRDRDSPLYF. The chain is built from TRBV2 and TRBJ1-6, with 9 nucleotides matching TRBD1. Germline CDR1 reads SNHLY; CDR2 reads FYNNEI. There are 14 residues in the CDR3.

This chain links TRBV11-1 with TRBJ1-2; TRBD1 matches 7 bases. The trim removed 4 bases at V and 0 bases at J, leaving 2 bases unmatched. The germline CDR1 and CDR2 sequences are SGHAT and FQDESV (reference sequence). This CDR3 contains 14 residues. CDR3 sequence reads: CASSSGTANYGYTF. The CDR3 region has the DNA TGTGCCAGCAGCTCGGGGACAGCTAACTATGGCTACACCTTC.

The chain recombines TRBV5-1 with TRBJ2-7; D uncertain. Germline V gene sequence: CDR1 SGHRS, CDR2 YFSETQ. V lost 4 bases and J lost 2, with 16 bases in between. This CDR3 region has 15 residues. The CDR3 loop reads CASSLSLPGAYEQYF. CDR3 coding DNA: TGCGCCAGCAGCCTGAGTCTTCCTGGAGCCTACGAGCAGTACTTC.

This chain joins TRBV7-2 and TRBJ2-3, with D possibly being TRBD1 (5 bases). The germline gives CDR1 SGHTA, CDR2 FQGNSA. The CDR3 extends over 16 amino acids. The V gene lost 2 bases and the J gene lost 2 bases, with 14 bases spanning the gap. CDR3 sequence reads: CASSLRQGGDTDTQYF. The CDR3 nucleotides are TGTGCCAGCAGCTTACGCCAGGGTGGGGACACAGATACGCAGTATTTT.

CDR3 sequence reads: CASSYSGGALETQYF. The CDR3 nucleotides read TGTGCCAGCAGCTATAGCGGGGGGGCCCTGGAGACCCAGTACTTC. The chain carries TRBV2 and TRBJ2-5, with 11 bases matching TRBD2. V trimming: 6 bases; J trimming: 5 bases; junction bases outside the gene matches: 8. The CDR3 is 15 residues long. From germline, CDR1 is SNHLY and CDR2 FYNNEI.

The V call is TRBV19, the J call TRBJ2-1, with D maybe TRBD1 (5 bases). CDR3 length equals 16 residues. Germline V gene data show CDR1 as LNHDA and CDR2 as SQIVND (reference sequence). Trimming left V 11 bases short and J 1 base short, with 21 bases between. This chain's CDR3 is CASHPQGSRSYNEQFF. The DNA of the CDR3 is TGTGCCTCCCACCCTCAGGGAAGTAGGTCCTACAATGAGCAGTTCTTC.

This clone was found a few times. The chain uses TRBV4-2 and TRBJ2-7; maybe TRBD2 (7 bases). Trimming pared 3 bases from V and 6 bases from J, leaving 21 bases between. CDR3 length equals 16 residues. From germline, CDR1 is LGHNA and CDR2 YNFKEQ. For the CDR3, the DNA is TGTGCCAGCAGCCATTCCCAAGAGGGGGGGAGGAGCGAGCAGTACTTC. It is translated as CASSHSQEGGRSEQYF.

The gene calls are TRBV5-1 and TRBJ1-2; 9 nucleotides line up with TRBD1. The trim removed 3 bases at V and 6 bases at J, leaving 12 bases unmatched. The germline V gene has CDR1 SGHRS and CDR2 YFSETQ. The CDR3 is 16 residues long. The CDR3 here is CASSSTLDRGYDGYTF. The CDR3 DNA follows: TGCGCCAGCAGCTCAACCCTGGACAGGGGTTACGATGGCTACACCTTC.

The J gene is TRBJ2-2, the V gene TRBV3-1 (or the pseudogene TRBV3-2), with 7 bases matching TRBD2. Germline V gene sequence: CDR1 LGHDT, CDR2 YNNKEL (reference sequence). The CDR3 is made up of 17 amino acids. The ends lost 4 bases at V and 7 bases at J; junction bases unmatched: 15. The CDR3 bases are TGTGCCAGCAGCCCACTCGTCCGGCGGGAGTCGGTCGGGGAGCTGTTTTTT. It codes for CASSPLVRRESVGELFF.